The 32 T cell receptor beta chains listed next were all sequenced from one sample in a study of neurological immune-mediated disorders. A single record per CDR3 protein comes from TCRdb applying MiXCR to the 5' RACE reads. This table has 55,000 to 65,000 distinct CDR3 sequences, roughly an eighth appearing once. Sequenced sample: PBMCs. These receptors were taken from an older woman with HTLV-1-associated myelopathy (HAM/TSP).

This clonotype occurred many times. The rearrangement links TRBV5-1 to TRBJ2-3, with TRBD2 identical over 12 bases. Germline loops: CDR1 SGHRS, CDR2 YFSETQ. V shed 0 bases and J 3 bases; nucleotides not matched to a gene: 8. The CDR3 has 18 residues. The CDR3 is CASSLGAPSGRGTDTQYF. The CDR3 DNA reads TGCGCCAGCAGCTTGGGAGCCCCTAGCGGGAGGGGGACAGATACGCAGTATTTT. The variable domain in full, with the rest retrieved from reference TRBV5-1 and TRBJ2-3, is KAGVTQTPRYLIKTRGQQVTLSCSPISGHRSVSWYQQTPGQGLQFLFEYFSETQRNKGNFPGRFSGRQFSNSRSEMNVSTLELGDSALYLCASSLGAPSGRGTDTQYFGPGTRLTVL.

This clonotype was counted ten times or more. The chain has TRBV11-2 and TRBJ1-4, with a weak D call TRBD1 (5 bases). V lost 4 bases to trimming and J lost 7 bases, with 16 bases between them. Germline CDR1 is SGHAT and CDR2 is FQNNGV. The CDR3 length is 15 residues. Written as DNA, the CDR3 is TGTGCCAGCAGCTCGCTCACCGGGGCCGGTGAAAAACTGTTTTTT. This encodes CASSSLTGAGEKLFF.

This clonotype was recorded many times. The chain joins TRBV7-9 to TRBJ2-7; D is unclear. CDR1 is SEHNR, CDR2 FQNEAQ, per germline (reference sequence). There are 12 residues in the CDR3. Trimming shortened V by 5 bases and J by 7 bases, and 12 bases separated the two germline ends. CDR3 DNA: TGTGCCAGCAGCGCAATGGTGGGGGAGCAGTACTTC. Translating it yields CASSAMVGEQYF.

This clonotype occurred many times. The DNA of the CDR3 is TGTGCCAGCGAAAAGACTCCGTACTACGAGCAGTACTTC. Translation: CASEKTPYYEQYF. V and J are TRBV28 and TRBJ2-7; D ambiguous. V gave up 8 bases and J gave up 3 bases, with 14 bases separating them. The CDR3 spans 13 residues. Per germline, CDR1 MDHEN and CDR2 SYDVKM. The whole variable domain, filled in from reference TRBV28 and TRBJ2-7, reads DVKVTQSSRYLVKRTGEKVFLECVQDMDHENMFWYRQDPGLGLRLIYFSYDVKMKEKGDIPEGYSVSREKKERFSLILESASTNQTSMYLCASEKTPYYEQYFGPGTRLTVT.

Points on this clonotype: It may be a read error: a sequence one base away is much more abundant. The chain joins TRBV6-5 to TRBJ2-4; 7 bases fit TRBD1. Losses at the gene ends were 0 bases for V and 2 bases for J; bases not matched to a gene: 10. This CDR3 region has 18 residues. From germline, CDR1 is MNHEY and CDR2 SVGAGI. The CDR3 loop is CASSYSYRGVKTKNIQYF. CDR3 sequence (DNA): TGTGCCAGCAGTTACTCCTACAGGGGAGTGAAGACCAAAAACATTCAGTACTTC.

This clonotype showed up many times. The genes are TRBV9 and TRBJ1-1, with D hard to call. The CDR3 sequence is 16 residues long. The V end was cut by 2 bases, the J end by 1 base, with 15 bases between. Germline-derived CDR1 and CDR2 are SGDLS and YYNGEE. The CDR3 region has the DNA TGTGCCAGCAGCGTTGGATCAGGAAAGAAGAACACTGAAGCTTTCTTT. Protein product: CASSVGSGKKNTEAFF.

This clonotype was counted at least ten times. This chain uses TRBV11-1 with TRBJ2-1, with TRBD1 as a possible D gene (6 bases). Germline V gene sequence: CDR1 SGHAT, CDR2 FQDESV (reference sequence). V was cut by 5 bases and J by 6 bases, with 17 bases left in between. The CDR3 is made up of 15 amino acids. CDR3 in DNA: TGTGCCAGCAGCCTTCCGATCCAGGGGTTCAATGAGCAGTTCTTC. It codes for CASSLPIQGFNEQFF.

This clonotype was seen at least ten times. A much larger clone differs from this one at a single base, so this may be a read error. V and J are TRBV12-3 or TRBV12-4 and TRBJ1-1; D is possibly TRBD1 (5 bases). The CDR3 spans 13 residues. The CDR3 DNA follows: TGTGCCAGCAGTTTAGGGGGGAACACTGAAGTTTTCTTT. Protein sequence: CASSLGGNTEVFF.

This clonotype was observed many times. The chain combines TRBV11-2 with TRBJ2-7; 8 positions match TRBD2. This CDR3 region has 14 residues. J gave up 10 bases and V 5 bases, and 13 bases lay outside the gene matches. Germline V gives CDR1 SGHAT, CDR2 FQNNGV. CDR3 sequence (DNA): TGTGCCAGCAGCCCCAGGGGAGCGGGAGCAGGACAGTACTTC. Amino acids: CASSPRGAGAGQYF.

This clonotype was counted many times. In DNA form, the CDR3 reads TGCAGTGCTAGAGCTAGCGGGACCATCCTTGTACATGAGCAGTTCTTC. Translated: CSARASGTILVHEQFF. The V and J genes are TRBV20-1 and TRBJ2-1, with 9 positions matching TRBD2. This CDR3 is 16 amino acids long. Germline assignment: CDR1 DFQATT and CDR2 SNEGSKA (reference sequence). J gave up 8 bases and V 1 base, and 12 bases lay outside the gene matches.

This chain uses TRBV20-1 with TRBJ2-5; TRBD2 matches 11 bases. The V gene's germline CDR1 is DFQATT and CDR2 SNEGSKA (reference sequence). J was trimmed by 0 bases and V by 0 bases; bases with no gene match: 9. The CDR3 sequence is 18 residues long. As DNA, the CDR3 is TGCAGTGCTAGAGAGGGACTAGCGGAGAGGGGATACCAAGAGACCCAGTACTTC. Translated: CSAREGLAERGYQETQYF.

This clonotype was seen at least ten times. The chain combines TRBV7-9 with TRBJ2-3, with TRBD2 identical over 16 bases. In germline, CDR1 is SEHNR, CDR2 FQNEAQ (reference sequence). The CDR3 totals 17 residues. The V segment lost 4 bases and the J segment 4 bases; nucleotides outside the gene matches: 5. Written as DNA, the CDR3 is TGTGCCAGCAGCTCCGGGACTAGCGGGAGGGCGGCAGATACGCAGTATTTT. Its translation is CASSSGTSGRAADTQYF. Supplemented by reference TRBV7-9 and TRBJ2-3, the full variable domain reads DTGVSQNPRHKITKRGQNVTFRCDPISEHNRLYWYRQTLGQGPEFLTYFQNEAQLEKSRLLSDRFSAERPKGSFSTLEIQRTEQGDSAMYLCASSSGTSGRAADTQYFGPGTRLTVL.

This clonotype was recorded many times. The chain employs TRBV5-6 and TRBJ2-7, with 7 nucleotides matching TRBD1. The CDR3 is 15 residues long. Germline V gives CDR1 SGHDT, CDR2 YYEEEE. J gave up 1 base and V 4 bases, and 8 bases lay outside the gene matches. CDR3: CASSRGTEGSYEQYF. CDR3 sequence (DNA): TGTGCCAGCAGCCGTGGGACAGAGGGATCCTACGAGCAGTACTTC.

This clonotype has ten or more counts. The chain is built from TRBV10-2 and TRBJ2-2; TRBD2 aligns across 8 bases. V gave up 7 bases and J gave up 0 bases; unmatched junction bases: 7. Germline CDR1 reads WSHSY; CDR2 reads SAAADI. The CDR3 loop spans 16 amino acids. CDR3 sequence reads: CASTGGGISNTGELFF. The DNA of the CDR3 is TGCGCCAGCACCGGGGGGGGGATATCGAACACCGGGGAGCTGTTTTTT.

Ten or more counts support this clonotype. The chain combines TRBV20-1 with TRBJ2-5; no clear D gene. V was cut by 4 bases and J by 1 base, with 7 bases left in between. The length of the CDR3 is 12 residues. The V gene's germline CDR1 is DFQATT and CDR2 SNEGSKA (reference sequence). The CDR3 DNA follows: TGCAGTGCTACGGTCAGCCAAGAGACCCAGTACTTC. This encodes CSATVSQETQYF.

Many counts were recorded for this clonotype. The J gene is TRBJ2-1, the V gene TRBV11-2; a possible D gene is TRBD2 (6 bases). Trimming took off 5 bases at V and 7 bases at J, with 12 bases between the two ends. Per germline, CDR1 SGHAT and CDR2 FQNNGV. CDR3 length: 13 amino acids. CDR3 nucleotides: TGTGCCAGCAGCACGGGACTCCTTAATGAGCAGTTCTTC. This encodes CASSTGLLNEQFF.

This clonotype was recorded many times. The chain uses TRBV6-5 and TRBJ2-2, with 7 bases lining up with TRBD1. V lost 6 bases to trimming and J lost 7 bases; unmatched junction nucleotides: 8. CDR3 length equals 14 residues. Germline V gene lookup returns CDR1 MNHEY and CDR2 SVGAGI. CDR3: CASSQRQGGGELFF. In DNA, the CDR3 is TGTGCCAGCAGCCAGCGACAGGGTGGCGGGGAGCTGTTTTTT.

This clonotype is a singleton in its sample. CDR3: CASRNPGTGFKSGEQYF. For the CDR3, the DNA is TGCGCCAGCAGAAACCCCGGGACAGGGTTTAAGTCCGGGGAGCAGTATTTT. The V and J genes are TRBV10-2 and TRBJ2-3, with 9 bases aligning to TRBD1. This CDR3 has 17 amino acids. The J segment lost 11 bases and the V segment lost 6 bases, leaving 21 bases of the junction unmatched. Germline CDR1 WSHSY, CDR2 SAAADI.

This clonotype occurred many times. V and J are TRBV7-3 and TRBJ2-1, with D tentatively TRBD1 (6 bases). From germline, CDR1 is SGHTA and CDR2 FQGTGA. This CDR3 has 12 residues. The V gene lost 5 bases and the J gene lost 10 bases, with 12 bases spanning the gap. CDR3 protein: CASSDAGTEQFF. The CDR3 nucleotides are TGTGCCAGCAGCGACGCTGGGACAGAGCAGTTCTTC.

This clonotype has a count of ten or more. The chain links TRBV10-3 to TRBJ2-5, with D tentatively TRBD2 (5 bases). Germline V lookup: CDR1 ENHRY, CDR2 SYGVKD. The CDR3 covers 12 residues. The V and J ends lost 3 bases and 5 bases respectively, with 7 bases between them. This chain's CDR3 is CAISEPGETQYF. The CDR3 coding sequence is TGTGCCATCAGTGAACCGGGGGAGACCCAGTACTTC.

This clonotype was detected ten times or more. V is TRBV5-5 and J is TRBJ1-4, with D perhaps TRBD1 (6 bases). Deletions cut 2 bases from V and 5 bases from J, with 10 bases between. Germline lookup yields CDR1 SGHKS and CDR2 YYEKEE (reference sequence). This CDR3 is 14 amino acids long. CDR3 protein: CASSFRGANEKLFF. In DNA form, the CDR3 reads TGTGCCAGCAGCTTCCGGGGGGCGAATGAAAAACTGTTTTTT. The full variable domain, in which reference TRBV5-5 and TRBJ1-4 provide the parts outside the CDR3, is DAGVTQSPTHLIKTRGQQVTLRCSPISGHKSVSWYQQVLGQGPQFIFQYYEKEERGRGNFPDRFSARQFPNYSSELNVNALLLGDSALYLCASSFRGANEKLFFGSGTQLSVL.

The CDR3 DNA reads as TGTGCCAAGAGCTACAGGACAGGGCCCTCCTACGAGCAGTACTTC. Its protein is CAKSYRTGPSYEQYF. The rearrangement joins TRBV11-2 to TRBJ2-7; 8 nucleotides align to TRBD1. CDR1 and CDR2 from the germline V gene are SGHAT and FQNNGV. The CDR3 runs 15 residues. V gave up 10 bases and J gave up 0 bases; unmatched junction bases: 11.

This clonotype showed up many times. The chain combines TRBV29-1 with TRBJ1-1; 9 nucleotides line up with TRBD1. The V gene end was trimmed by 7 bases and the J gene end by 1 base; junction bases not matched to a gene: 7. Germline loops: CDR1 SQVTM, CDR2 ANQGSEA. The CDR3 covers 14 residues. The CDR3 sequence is CSGTGEGANTEAFF. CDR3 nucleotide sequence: TGCAGCGGGACAGGGGAGGGGGCGAACACTGAAGCTTTCTTT.

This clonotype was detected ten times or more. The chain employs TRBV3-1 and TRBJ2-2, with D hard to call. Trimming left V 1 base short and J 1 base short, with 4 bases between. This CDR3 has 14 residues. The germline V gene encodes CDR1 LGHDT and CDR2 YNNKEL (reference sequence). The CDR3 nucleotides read TGTGCCAGCAGCCAAGCGGGGAACACCGGGGAGCTGTTTTTT. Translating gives CASSQAGNTGELFF.

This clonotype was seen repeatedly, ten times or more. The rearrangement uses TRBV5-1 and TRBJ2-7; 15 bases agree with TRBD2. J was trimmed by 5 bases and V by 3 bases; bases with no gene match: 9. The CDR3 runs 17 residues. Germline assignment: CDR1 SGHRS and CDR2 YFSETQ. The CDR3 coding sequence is TGCGCCAGCAGCTCTGAACCGGGACTAGCGGGAGGAAACGAGCAGTACTTC. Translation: CASSSEPGLAGGNEQYF.

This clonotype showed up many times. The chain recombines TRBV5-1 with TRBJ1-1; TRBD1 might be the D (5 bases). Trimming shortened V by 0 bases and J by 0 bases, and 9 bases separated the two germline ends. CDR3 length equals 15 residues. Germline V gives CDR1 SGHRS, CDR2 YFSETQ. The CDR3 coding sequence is TGCGCCAGCAGCTTGGTGGCAGGGATGAACACTGAAGCTTTCTTT. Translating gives CASSLVAGMNTEAFF.

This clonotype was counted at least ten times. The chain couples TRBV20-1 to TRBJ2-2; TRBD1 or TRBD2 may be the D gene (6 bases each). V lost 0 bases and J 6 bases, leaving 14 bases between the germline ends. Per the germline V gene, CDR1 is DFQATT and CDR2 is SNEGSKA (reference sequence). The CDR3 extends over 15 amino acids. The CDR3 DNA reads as TGCAGTGCTAGAGATACCAGGGGAGGACCCGGGGAGCTGTTTTTT. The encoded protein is CSARDTRGGPGELFF.

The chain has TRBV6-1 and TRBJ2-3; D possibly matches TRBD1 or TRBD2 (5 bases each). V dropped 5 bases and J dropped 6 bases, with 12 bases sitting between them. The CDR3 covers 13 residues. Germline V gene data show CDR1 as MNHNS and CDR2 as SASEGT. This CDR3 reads CASSRDRGDTQYF. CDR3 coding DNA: TGTGCCAGCAGTCGGGACCGTGGGGATACGCAGTATTTT.

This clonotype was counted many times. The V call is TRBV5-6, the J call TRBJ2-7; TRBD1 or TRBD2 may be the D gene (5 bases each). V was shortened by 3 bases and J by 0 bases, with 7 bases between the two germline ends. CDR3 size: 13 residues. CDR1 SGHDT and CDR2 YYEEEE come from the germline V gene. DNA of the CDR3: TGTGCCAGCAGCTGGGACGGCTCCTACGAGCAGTACTTC. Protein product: CASSWDGSYEQYF.

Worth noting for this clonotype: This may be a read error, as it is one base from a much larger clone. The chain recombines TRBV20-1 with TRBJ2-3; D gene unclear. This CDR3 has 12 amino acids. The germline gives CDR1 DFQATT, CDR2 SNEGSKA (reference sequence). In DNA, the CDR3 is TGCAGTGCTAGGGTACCCACAGATACGAAGTATTTT. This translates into CSARVPTDTKYF.

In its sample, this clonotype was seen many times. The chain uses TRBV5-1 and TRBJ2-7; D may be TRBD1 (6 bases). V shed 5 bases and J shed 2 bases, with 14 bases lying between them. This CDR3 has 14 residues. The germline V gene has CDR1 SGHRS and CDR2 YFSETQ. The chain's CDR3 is CASSLGPGAYEQYF. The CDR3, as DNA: TGCGCCAGCAGTCTCGGGCCAGGGGCCTACGAGCAGTACTTC.

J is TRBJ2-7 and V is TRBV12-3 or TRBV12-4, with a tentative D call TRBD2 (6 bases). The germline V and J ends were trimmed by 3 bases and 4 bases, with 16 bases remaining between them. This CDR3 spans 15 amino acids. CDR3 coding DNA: TGTGCCAGCAGTTTTTCGGGAGCCCCCGCTTACGAGCAGTACTTC. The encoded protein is CASSFSGAPAYEQYF.